This T cell receptor (beta chain) was captured in a study of T cell responses to AZD1222 COVID-19 vaccine. The study's findings and limits: Spike-specific TCR breadth and depth grew following two AZD1222 doses. Clonal diversity was possibly underestimated, and the donors were mostly white British, with more females.

The germline gives CDR1 SGHDN, CDR2 FVKESK. V gave up 4 bases and J gave up 2 bases; unmatched junction bases: 6. This CDR3 contains 15 residues. Repertoires were generated with immunoSEQ multiplex PCR, while TCRdb's copy carries only in-frame clones and drops some. The sample holds around 140,000 clones; roughly nine tenths are singletons and the top ten take over 3%. Comments on this clone: What it recognizes is unknown.

It was second doses at about 4 or about 12 weeks that were pooled. The sequences come from peripheral blood, collected 28 days after the second AZD1222 dose. The source is an adult who received the AZD1222 COVID-19 vaccine. The V gene is TRBV14, the J gene TRBJ2-3; 7 positions agree with TRBD1. The CDR3 DNA reads as TGTGCCAGCAGCCTTCGACAGGGCCTCACAGATACGCAGTATTTT. Encoded protein: CASSLRQGLTDTQYF.